These 26 T cell receptor beta chains came from one sample sequenced in a study of Ad26.COV2.S vaccination and SARS-CoV-2 variants. As to treatment: over 15 received Ad26.COV2.S at low or high dose, single or two shots; roughly five received placebo; per-sample allocation not given. Collection of samples fell on day 63 after the first vaccine or placebo injection. Method: immunoSEQ multiplex PCR; TCRdb's copy keeps in-frame clones and lacks some. The sample has 500,000 or so clones, 70% to 90% seen once. Sequenced material: peripheral blood, taken in a trial of Ad26.COV2.S vaccine versus placebo. These TCRs come from a person between 18 and 59 years old who received the Ad26.COV2.S COVID-19 vaccine or a placebo.

This chain uses TRBV6-2 or TRBV6-3 with TRBJ2-1; 9 bases fit TRBD2. J lost 10 bases, V lost 2 bases, and 15 bases had no gene match. CDR3 size: 17 residues. Germline V gene sequence: CDR1 MNHEY, CDR2 SVGEGT. CDR3 coding DNA: TGTGCCAGCAGTTACCCCTATGTCCCTAGCGGGGCCGGAGAGCAGTTCTTC. Translating gives CASSYPYVPSGAGEQFF.

Many counts were recorded for this clone. V is TRBV7-6 and J is TRBJ2-1; D is possibly TRBD2 (5 bases). The CDR3 length is 16 residues. Germline assignment: CDR1 SGHVS and CDR2 FNYEAQ. The germline V and J ends were trimmed by 5 bases and 0 bases, with 14 bases remaining between them. The CDR3 region is CASSADSASSYNEQFF. The DNA of the CDR3 is TGTGCCAGCAGCGCAGATAGCGCAAGCTCCTACAATGAGCAGTTCTTC.

The gene calls are TRBV19 and TRBJ2-2; perhaps D is TRBD1 or TRBD2 (6 bases each). Germline-derived CDR1 and CDR2 are LNHDA and SQIVND (reference sequence). Trimming took 5 bases from V and 6 from J, leaving 16 bases between them. This CDR3 is built from 15 residues. CDR3 in DNA: TGTGCCAGTAGTCGACAGACCGGGGGCGCCGGGGAGCTGTTTTTT. Protein sequence: CASSRQTGGAGELFF.

V gene TRBV25-1 combines with J gene TRBJ2-5; unclear D gene. This CDR3 is built from 13 residues. V lost 0 bases, J lost 2 bases, and 4 bases lay in between. Germline values: CDR1 MGHDK, CDR2 SYGVNS. DNA of the CDR3: TGTGCCAGCAGTGAATATGGACAAGAGACCCAGTACTTC. It encodes CASSEYGQETQYF.

About this clone itself: This sample includes further DNA sequences coding for the same CDR3. Here the CDR3 DNA reads TGTGCCAGCAGCTTAGGGGGAAGGGGGCAGTTCTTC. Protein product: CASSLGGRGQFF. This chain joins TRBV11-2 and TRBJ2-1, with D possibly matching TRBD1 (5 bases). Trimming cost V 1 base and J 12 bases, with 10 bases left between them. CDR1 and CDR2 (germline): SGHAT, FQNNGV. The CDR3 consists of 12 residues.

The rearrangement links TRBV11-2 to TRBJ2-7; D is unresolved. V dropped 0 bases and J dropped 2 bases, with 8 bases sitting between them. Germline CDR1 SGHAT, CDR2 FQNNGV. This CDR3 comprises 14 residues. CDR3 region: CASSLDGGPYEQYF. CDR3 in DNA: TGTGCCAGCAGCTTAGATGGCGGCCCCTACGAGCAGTACTTC.

The chain recombines TRBV20-1 with TRBJ2-2, with 7 bases fitting TRBD2. V was clipped by 3 bases and J by 0 bases; unmatched bases: 10. The CDR3 sequence is 17 residues long. Germline V CDR1 and CDR2: DFQATT, SNEGSKA (reference sequence). For the CDR3, the DNA is TGCAGTGCTAGTCCAGAGCGGGGCACCACGAACACCGGGGAGCTGTTTTTT. It codes for CSASPERGTTNTGELFF.

This clone has only one observation. The chain is built from TRBV28 and TRBJ2-3; D ambiguous. Germline V gene sequence: CDR1 MDHEN, CDR2 SYDVKM. Trimming stripped 1 base from V and 0 bases from J, with 5 bases between. The CDR3 totals 14 residues. The CDR3 DNA reads TGTGCCAGCAGTTTATTTGCTAGCACAGATACGCAGTATTTT. Its translation: CASSLFASTDTQYF.

The chain employs TRBV5-8 and TRBJ2-6; 9 nucleotides match TRBD1. J was trimmed by 4 bases and V by 2 bases; bases with no gene match: 4. This CDR3 is built from 16 residues. CDR1 and CDR2 from the germline V gene are SGHTS and YDEGEE. The CDR3 here is CASSLTGGSGANVLTF. CDR3 DNA: TGTGCCAGCAGCTTAACAGGGGGCTCCGGGGCCAACGTCCTGACTTTC.

The V call is TRBV12-3 or TRBV12-4, the J call TRBJ2-7, with D possibly matching TRBD1 (5 bases). The CDR3 extends over 12 amino acids. The ends were cut back, 1 base at V and 9 bases at J, with 10 bases in the middle. CDR3 amino acids: CASSLGGLGQYF. CDR3 sequence (DNA): TGTGCCAGCAGTTTAGGGGGCCTGGGGCAGTACTTC.

This chain uses TRBV11-2 with TRBJ2-2, with D unresolved. The CDR3 is 13 amino acids. Per the germline V gene, CDR1 is SGHAT and CDR2 is FQNNGV. The V gene lost 9 bases and the J gene lost 5 bases, with 13 bases spanning the gap. The chain's CDR3 is CASATLSTGELFF. In DNA, the CDR3 is TGTGCCAGTGCCACTCTATCTACCGGGGAGCTGTTTTTT.

The count of this clone is one. The chain combines TRBV6-2 or TRBV6-3 with TRBJ1-4, with 7 bases matching TRBD1. This CDR3 has 15 amino acids. Germline V gene data show CDR1 as MNHEY and CDR2 as SVGEGT. V lost 5 bases and J lost 5; bases outside the gene matches: 8. This CDR3 reads CASSVPTGYNEKLFF. CDR3 nucleotide sequence: TGTGCCAGCAGTGTACCGACAGGGTACAATGAAAAACTGTTTTTT.

J is TRBJ1-5 and V is TRBV30; TRBD1 matches 10 bases. CDR1 GTSNPN and CDR2 SVGIG come from the germline V gene (reference sequence). V was clipped by 5 bases and J by 5 bases; unmatched bases: 3. There are 13 residues in the CDR3. The CDR3: CAWSGQGDQPQHF. The CDR3 DNA sequence: TGTGCCTGGTCTGGACAGGGGGATCAGCCCCAGCATTTT.

DNA of the CDR3: TGTGCCACGAGTAACCGGGAATTTACTGGGGCCAACGTCCTGACTTTC. Protein: CATSNREFTGANVLTF. The chain carries TRBV19 and TRBJ2-6, with a weak D call TRBD2 (5 bases). The CDR3 consists of 16 residues. V lost 10 bases and J 2 bases, leaving 18 bases between the germline ends. Germline-derived CDR1 and CDR2 are LNHDA and SQIVND (reference sequence).

V usage is TRBV5-4 and J usage is TRBJ1-1, with 8 nucleotides matching TRBD1. The CDR3 length is 14 residues. Trimming took 6 bases from V and 1 from J; bases not matched to a gene: 5. CDR1 and CDR2 (germline): SGHNT, YYREEE (reference sequence). CDR3 region: CASKGQVANTEAFF. CDR3 DNA sequence: TGTGCCAGCAAGGGACAGGTCGCGAACACTGAAGCTTTCTTT.

The chain has TRBV7-2 and TRBJ1-3; D uncertain. Germline V lookup: CDR1 SGHTA, CDR2 FQGNSA. V was cut by 1 base and J by 5 bases, with 15 bases left in between. The CDR3 sequence is 16 residues long. CDR3 DNA sequence: TGTGCCAGCAGCTTAGTCCCCGGGTTTAGGAGAAACACCATATATTTT. This codes for CASSLVPGFRRNTIYF.

The sample holds one count of this clone. This chain links TRBV19 with TRBJ1-6; D unclear. V was cut by 0 bases and J by 7 bases, with 7 bases left in between. Germline V gene sequence: CDR1 LNHDA, CDR2 SQIVND (reference sequence). This CDR3 spans 14 amino acids. The CDR3 sequence is CASSIETVNSPLHF. CDR3 bases: TGTGCCAGTAGTATAGAGACGGTGAATTCACCCCTCCACTTT.

This chain uses TRBV5-1 with TRBJ2-5; TRBD1 matches 9 bases. Germline V gene data show CDR1 as SGHRS and CDR2 as YFSETQ. This CDR3 spans 14 amino acids. J lost 5 bases, V lost 0 bases, and 2 bases had no gene match. As DNA, the CDR3 is TGCGCCAGCAGCTTGGTCGGGACAGGGGAGACCCAGTACTTC. It codes for CASSLVGTGETQYF.

The J gene is TRBJ1-5, the V gene TRBV28; D perhaps matches TRBD1 (6 bases). This CDR3 contains 13 residues. Trimming cost V 7 bases and J 4 bases, with 11 bases left between them. Germline V gene lookup returns CDR1 MDHEN and CDR2 SYDVKM. The CDR3, as DNA: TGTGCCAGCAAAATGACAGGTAATCAGCCCCAGCATTTT. Translated, it gives CASKMTGNQPQHF.

This chain connects TRBV7-3 to TRBJ2-1; TRBD2 agrees at 8 bases. The CDR3 runs 15 residues. V shed 2 bases, J shed 5 bases, and the junction held 5 bases outside the gene matches. Germline-derived CDR1 and CDR2 are SGHTA and FQGTGA. Here the CDR3 reads CASSLSGGGNNEQFF. The CDR3 DNA follows: TGTGCCAGCAGCTTATCGGGAGGGGGTAACAATGAGCAGTTCTTC.

The chain couples TRBV19 to TRBJ1-2, with D perhaps matching TRBD1 (5 bases). The CDR3 has 16 residues. CDR1 is LNHDA, CDR2 SQIVND, per germline (reference sequence). The V gene lost 5 bases and the J gene lost 1 base, with 17 bases spanning the gap. CDR3: CASSDVGGRGNYGYTF. The CDR3 DNA reads as TGTGCCAGTAGTGACGTCGGGGGTAGGGGTAACTATGGCTACACCTTC.

This rearrangement joins TRBV7-9 to TRBJ2-6; D call uncertain. The V and J ends lost 5 bases and 0 bases respectively, with 14 bases between them. Germline CDR1 is SEHNR and CDR2 is FQNEAQ (reference sequence). This CDR3 is built from 17 residues. CDR3 sequence (DNA): TGTGCCAGCAGCAGGACGTCCCCCCGCTCTGGGGCCAACGTCCTGACTTTC. It encodes CASSRTSPRSGANVLTF. The full variable domain, in which reference TRBV7-9 and TRBJ2-6 provide the parts outside the CDR3, is DTGVSQNPRHKITKRGQNVTFRCDPISEHNRLYWYRQTLGQGPEFLTYFQNEAQLEKSRLLSDRFSAERPKGSFSTLEIQRTEQGDSAMYLCASSRTSPRSGANVLTFGAGSRLTVL.

This clone was detected a few times. The chain has TRBV4-3 and TRBJ1-5; D perhaps matches TRBD1 (5 bases). This CDR3 has 15 residues. The germline V gene has CDR1 LGHNA and CDR2 YSLEER. The germline V and J ends were trimmed by 1 base and 6 bases, with 13 bases remaining between them. CDR3 DNA sequence: TGCGCCAGCAGCCAAGCTTTGCAGGGCGGTCAGCCCCAGCATTTT. Encoded protein: CASSQALQGGQPQHF.

Details on this clone: The final CDR3 position lacks the conserved phenylalanine or tryptophan, pointing to a likely read error. No DNA is shown, since the ends of the CDR3 on it are uncertain; the CDR3 is the one TCRdb lists. The chain joins TRBV13 to TRBJ2-7; the table's TRBD2 call for D was not verified on the DNA. CDR1 is PRHDT and CDR2 is FYEKMQ in the germline V gene (reference sequence). The CDR3 is 13 amino acids in total, end residues counted. The CDR3 loop reads CASRSFESGRPQL.

The gene calls are TRBV27 and TRBJ2-7; 8 bases fit TRBD2. CDR1 MNHEY and CDR2 SMNVEV come from the germline V gene (reference sequence). V dropped 2 bases and J dropped 6; count of bases not matched to a gene: 3. The CDR3 has 13 amino acids. CDR3 in DNA: TGTGCCAGCAGTTTAAGGCTAGCGGGCGAGCAGTACTTC. This gives the protein CASSLRLAGEQYF.

This clone was counted once. This rearrangement joins TRBV19 to TRBJ1-1, with no clear D. Trimming pared 3 bases from V and 1 base from J, leaving 12 bases between. CDR1 and CDR2 from the germline V gene are LNHDA and SQIVND (reference sequence). The CDR3 runs 15 residues. The CDR3 loop is CASSIGITANTEAFF. CDR3 nucleotide sequence: TGTGCCAGTAGTATCGGAATTACGGCGAACACTGAAGCTTTCTTT.